A selection of T cell receptor beta chains follows, all from one sample in a study of prognosis after radiotherapy for stage I lung cancer. TCRdb ran MiXCR on the multiplex PCR reads and lists one entry per CDR3 protein. The table has 30,000 to 40,000 distinct CDR3 sequences, 25% to 40% seen once. This material consisted of PBMCs, taken before or after stereotactic body radiation therapy (not recorded which). The receptors shown here come from a donor at least 50 years old with non-small cell lung cancer. The CDR3 runs from the conserved cysteine through the conserved F or W. The D gene is left open where the match is weak. Expanded clones are given a class, and other clones once, few, many or no size at all.

clone size: many; V gene: TRBV12-3/TRBV12-4; D gene: .; CDR3 length: 13; J gene: TRBJ1-1; CDR3 DNA: TGTGCCAGCAGTTTATTCACGGCAGGGGAAGCTTTCTTT; CDR3 protein: CASSLFTAGEAFF
clone size: many; V gene: TRBV20-1; D gene: TRBD1; CDR3 length: 16; J gene: TRBJ2-7; CDR3 DNA: TGCAGTGCTACGGGACAGCCGAAAATAGGGCGTTACGAGCAGTACTTC; CDR3 protein: CSATGQPKIGRYEQYF
clone size: .; V gene: TRBV6-2/TRBV6-3; D gene: TRBD2; CDR3 length: 19; J gene: TRBJ2-5; CDR3 DNA: TGTGCCAGCAGTACGCACCCGACTAGCGGGGGGGCGACGGAGGAGACCCAGTACTTC; CDR3 protein: CASSTHPTSGGATEETQYF
clone size: many; V gene: TRBV3-1; D gene: .; CDR3 length: 14; J gene: TRBJ1-2; CDR3 DNA: TGTGCCAGCAGCCAAGGCCAGGGAAGGGATGGCTACACCTTC; CDR3 protein: CASSQGQGRDGYTF
clone size: many; V gene: TRBV15; D gene: TRBD1; CDR3 length: 17; J gene: TRBJ1-2; CDR3 DNA: TGTGCCACCAGCAGAGCCAAAGGACAGGGGGCCCCTTGGGGCTACACCTTC; CDR3 protein: CATSRAKGQGAPWGYTF
clone size: many; V gene: TRBV6-2/TRBV6-3; D gene: .; CDR3 length: 14; J gene: TRBJ1-5; CDR3 DNA: TGTGCCAGCAGAAGGCGCGGAGACAATCAGCCCCAGCATTTT; CDR3 protein: CASRRRGDNQPQHF
clone size: many; V gene: TRBV7-2; D gene: .; CDR3 length: 16; J gene: TRBJ1-3; CDR3 DNA: TGTGCCAGCAGCCCCTATCCCACGGGGAGAGGAAACACCATATATTTT; CDR3 protein: CASSPYPTGRGNTIYF
clone size: many; V gene: TRBV4-3; D gene: TRBD2; CDR3 length: 18; J gene: TRBJ2-3; CDR3 DNA: TGCGCCAGCAGCCAAGATCCTCAGGGTAGCGGGAGCACAGATACGCAGTATTTT; CDR3 protein: CASSQDPQGSGSTDTQYF
clone size: many; V gene: TRBV6-1; D gene: .; CDR3 length: 15; J gene: TRBJ1-1; CDR3 DNA: TGTGCCAGCAGTGAAGCGGAGTTCTCGAACACTGAAGCTTTCTTT; CDR3 protein: CASSEAEFSNTEAFF
clone size: many; V gene: TRBV28; D gene: .; CDR3 length: 13; J gene: TRBJ2-5; CDR3 DNA: TGTGCCAGCAGTTTGGGGTACCAAGAGACCCAGTACTTC; CDR3 protein: CASSLGYQETQYF
clone size: many; V gene: TRBV3-1; D gene: TRBD1; CDR3 length: 15; J gene: TRBJ2-2; CDR3 DNA: TGTGCCAGCAGCCACACAGGGGTGGTCACCGGGGAGCTGTTTTTT; CDR3 protein: CASSHTGVVTGELFF
clone size: many; V gene: TRBV5-1; D gene: .; CDR3 length: 15; J gene: TRBJ2-7; CDR3 DNA: TGCGCCAGCAGCTTTCAGGGGCAGGGCCCCTACGAGCAGTACTTC; CDR3 protein: CASSFQGQGPYEQYF
clone size: medium-sized; V gene: TRBV5-1; D gene: TRBD1; CDR3 length: 14; J gene: TRBJ2-7; CDR3 DNA: TGCGCCAGCAGCCCGCAGGGACAGGCCTACGAGCAGTACTTC; CDR3 protein: CASSPQGQAYEQYF
clone size: many; V gene: TRBV12-3/TRBV12-4; D gene: .; CDR3 length: 8; J gene: TRBJ2-7; CDR3 DNA: TGTGCCAGCGGGGGGCCGTACTTC; CDR3 protein: CASGGPYF
clone size: .; V gene: TRBV6-1; D gene: TRBD1; CDR3 length: 16; J gene: TRBJ1-6; CDR3 DNA: TGTGCCAGCAGCTTAGCCCCCCGACAGGGCAATTCACCCCTCCACTTT; CDR3 protein: CASSLAPRQGNSPLHF
clone size: many; V gene: TRBV7-2; D gene: .; CDR3 length: 12; J gene: TRBJ1-2; CDR3 DNA: TGTGCCAGCAGCTTACCAGGGGATGGCTACACCTTC; CDR3 protein: CASSLPGDGYTF
clone size: .; V gene: TRBV6-2/TRBV6-3; D gene: TRBD1; CDR3 length: 16; J gene: TRBJ2-2; CDR3 DNA: TGTGCCAGCAGCCTTAAACAGGGGGCTGGCACCGGGGAGCTGTTTTTT; CDR3 protein: CASSLKQGAGTGELFF
clone size: .; V gene: TRBV13; D gene: .; CDR3 length: 12; J gene: TRBJ2-5; CDR3 DNA: TGTGCCAGCAGCTCCTACTTCGGGACCCAGTACTTC; CDR3 protein: CASSSYFGTQYF
clone size: many; V gene: TRBV30; D gene: TRBD1; CDR3 length: 14; J gene: TRBJ2-7; CDR3 DNA: TGTGCCTGGATCGGACAGGGGGGGCCCTACGAGCAGTACTTC; CDR3 protein: CAWIGQGGPYEQYF
clone size: many; V gene: TRBV6-5; D gene: .; CDR3 length: 15; J gene: TRBJ1-5; CDR3 DNA: TGTGCCAGCAGTTACTCCGGGGGGCGCAATCAGCCCCAGCATTTT; CDR3 protein: CASSYSGGRNQPQHF
clone size: many; V gene: TRBV7-9; D gene: TRBD1; CDR3 length: 13; J gene: TRBJ2-7; CDR3 DNA: TGTGCCAGCATCCCGACAGGGTCCTACGAGCAGTACTTC; CDR3 protein: CASIPTGSYEQYF
clone size: many; V gene: TRBV30; D gene: .; CDR3 length: 13; J gene: TRBJ2-1; CDR3 DNA: TGTGCCTGGAGTGGGGTGTCCTACAATGAGCAGTTCTTC; CDR3 protein: CAWSGVSYNEQFF
clone size: many; V gene: TRBV20-1; D gene: TRBD2; CDR3 length: 15; J gene: TRBJ2-3; CDR3 DNA: TGCAGTGCTAGACGGCCACGGGGGGGCACAGATACGCAGTATTTT; CDR3 protein: CSARRPRGGTDTQYF
clone size: .; V gene: TRBV6-5; D gene: .; CDR3 length: 16; J gene: TRBJ2-6; CDR3 DNA: TGTGCCAGCAGTTACGGACTCGGCTCTGGGGCCAACGTCCTGACTTTC; CDR3 protein: CASSYGLGSGANVLTF
clone size: many; V gene: TRBV20-1; D gene: .; CDR3 length: 13; J gene: TRBJ2-3; CDR3 DNA: TGCAGTGCGACGCCCTGGGCGCGAGATACGCAGTATTTT; CDR3 protein: CSATPWARDTQYF
clone size: .; V gene: TRBV6-1; D gene: .; CDR3 length: 12; J gene: TRBJ1-2; CDR3 DNA: TGTGCCAGCAAGAAGTCGGAGAGTGGCTACACCTTC; CDR3 protein: CASKKSESGYTF
clone size: .; V gene: TRBV5-1; D gene: .; CDR3 length: 13; J gene: TRBJ2-5; CDR3 DNA: TGCGCCAGCAGCTTGGGACGGAAAGAGAACCAGTACTTC; CDR3 protein: CASSLGRKENQYF
clone size: medium-sized; V gene: TRBV6-2/TRBV6-3; D gene: .; CDR3 length: 14; J gene: TRBJ2-3; CDR3 DNA: TGTGCCAGCAGTTACAGGACATTGGCAGATACGCAGTATTTT; CDR3 protein: CASSYRTLADTQYF
clone size: many; V gene: TRBV7-8; D gene: TRBD2; CDR3 length: 13; J gene: TRBJ2-3; CDR3 DNA: TGTGCCAGCAGCTCCCGCGGGAGGGATACGCAGTATTTT; CDR3 protein: CASSSRGRDTQYF
clone size: many; V gene: TRBV5-1; D gene: TRBD1; CDR3 length: 16; J gene: TRBJ1-3; CDR3 DNA: TGCGCCAGCAGCTTGTCGGGACAGGGGCGCGCGAACACCATATATTTT; CDR3 protein: CASSLSGQGRANTIYF
clone size: many; V gene: TRBV19; D gene: TRBD1; CDR3 length: 14; J gene: TRBJ2-7; CDR3 DNA: TGTGCCAGTAGTAGATCGACAGGGGTCTACGAGCAGTACTTC; CDR3 protein: CASSRSTGVYEQYF
clone size: many; V gene: TRBV20-1; D gene: .; CDR3 length: 13; J gene: TRBJ2-4; CDR3 DNA: TGCAGTGCTAGAGGTAGGGATCCTAACATTCAGTACTTC; CDR3 protein: CSARGRDPNIQYF
clone size: .; V gene: TRBV20-1; D gene: .; CDR3 length: 17; J gene: TRBJ2-3; CDR3 DNA: TGCAGTGCTGGCATATTGACATGGGCCAAAGGACTGGGTACGCAGTATTTT; CDR3 protein: CSAGILTWAKGLGTQYF
clone size: many; V gene: TRBV7-2; D gene: .; CDR3 length: 16; J gene: TRBJ1-6; CDR3 DNA: TGTGCCAGCAGGCCGGACGGTTTATTAAGGAATTCACCCCTCCACTTT; CDR3 protein: CASRPDGLLRNSPLHF
clone size: .; V gene: TRBV6-1; D gene: .; CDR3 length: 14; J gene: TRBJ1-1; CDR3 DNA: TGTGCCAGCAGTCTACCGATAGGGAACACTGAAGCTTTCTTT; CDR3 protein: CASSLPIGNTEAFF
clone size: many; V gene: TRBV24-1; D gene: .; CDR3 length: 13; J gene: TRBJ1-2; CDR3 DNA: TGTGCCACCAGTGTACCAGGGAACTATGGCTACACCTTC; CDR3 protein: CATSVPGNYGYTF
clone size: many; V gene: TRBV30; D gene: .; CDR3 length: 12; J gene: TRBJ1-1; CDR3 DNA: TGTGCCTGGAGTGTAGGGTGGACTGAAGCTTTCTTT; CDR3 protein: CAWSVGWTEAFF
clone size: many; V gene: TRBV28; D gene: .; CDR3 length: 14; J gene: TRBJ1-2; CDR3 DNA: TGTGCCAGCCATGGAGGAGGGACGGGCTATGGCTACACCTTC; CDR3 protein: CASHGGGTGYGYTF
clone size: many; V gene: TRBV4-1; D gene: TRBD1; CDR3 length: 16; J gene: TRBJ1-6; CDR3 DNA: TGCGCCAGCAGCCGGGCTTCTCAGGGGGCTAATTCACCCCTCCACTTT; CDR3 protein: CASSRASQGANSPLHF
clone size: many; V gene: TRBV11-3; D gene: .; CDR3 length: 13; J gene: TRBJ2-7; CDR3 DNA: TGTGCCAGCAGCCAGGACCTATATACCGAGCAGTACTTC; CDR3 protein: CASSQDLYTEQYF
clone size: .; V gene: TRBV20-1; D gene: .; CDR3 length: 19; J gene: TRBJ2-1; CDR3 DNA: TGCAGTGCCAGCCCCCTAGCTGGGGGTCCCTTCACCTCCTACAATGAGCAGTTCTTC; CDR3 protein: CSASPLAGGPFTSYNEQFF
clone size: .; V gene: TRBV11-2; D gene: .; CDR3 length: 12; J gene: TRBJ2-7; CDR3 DNA: TGTGCCAGCAGCTTAACAGATTACGAGCAGTACTTC; CDR3 protein: CASSLTDYEQYF
clone size: many; V gene: TRBV6-1; D gene: .; CDR3 length: 15; J gene: TRBJ1-1; CDR3 DNA: TGTGCCAGCAGTGAAGCGAAGGCCTCGGGCACTGAAGCTTTCTTT; CDR3 protein: CASSEAKASGTEAFF
clone size: many; V gene: TRBV13; D gene: TRBD1; CDR3 length: 16; J gene: TRBJ2-1; CDR3 DNA: TGTGCCAGCAGCTCAGTTGGACAGGGGACCTACAATGAGCAGTTCTTC; CDR3 protein: CASSSVGQGTYNEQFF
clone size: many; V gene: TRBV28; D gene: .; CDR3 length: 17; J gene: TRBJ2-7; CDR3 DNA: TGTGCCAGCAGTTTGGGTGGTGGGCAGTCCGTTTTCTACGAGCAGTACTTC; CDR3 protein: CASSLGGGQSVFYEQYF
clone size: medium-sized; V gene: TRBV12-3/TRBV12-4; D gene: TRBD1; CDR3 length: 13; J gene: TRBJ1-6; CDR3 DNA: TGTGCCAGCAGTCCCCGGACAGGGGGACCCCTCCACTTT; CDR3 protein: CASSPRTGGPLHF
clone size: many; V gene: TRBV5-1; D gene: TRBD1; CDR3 length: 16; J gene: TRBJ2-5; CDR3 DNA: TGCGCCAGCAGCGCTGGACAGGGCTACATCGGGGAGACCCAGTACTTC; CDR3 protein: CASSAGQGYIGETQYF
clone size: many; V gene: TRBV2; D gene: .; CDR3 length: 14; J gene: TRBJ1-1; CDR3 DNA: TGTGCCAGCACCGCCCAGGGGAAGAAGACTGAAGCTTTCTTT; CDR3 protein: CASTAQGKKTEAFF
clone size: many; V gene: TRBV12-3/TRBV12-4; D gene: .; CDR3 length: 15; J gene: TRBJ1-2; CDR3 DNA: TGTGCCAGCAGTTTAGCGCAATCCCGGGACCTTGTTCCAACCTTC; CDR3 protein: CASSLAQSRDLVPTF
clone size: .; V gene: TRBV20-1; D gene: .; CDR3 length: 16; J gene: TRBJ1-2; CDR3 DNA: TGCAGTGCTAGAGATGAGGGGAGGGTGTGGAAGGCTGGCTACACCTTC; CDR3 protein: CSARDEGRVWKAGYTF
clone size: many; V gene: TRBV5-6; D gene: .; CDR3 length: 13; J gene: TRBJ2-7; CDR3 DNA: TGTGCCAGCAGCTTAAGAGGGAGAGTGGAGCAGTACTTC; CDR3 protein: CASSLRGRVEQYF
clone size: many; V gene: TRBV7-9; D gene: TRBD1; CDR3 length: 14; J gene: TRBJ1-1; CDR3 DNA: TGTGCCAGCAGCTTTGTCAGGGGGCCAGGTGAAGCTTTCTTT; CDR3 protein: CASSFVRGPGEAFF
clone size: .; V gene: TRBV6-2/TRBV6-3; D gene: TRBD1; CDR3 length: 14; J gene: TRBJ2-2; CDR3 DNA: TGTGCCAGCAGTTACAGGGGGCGCACCGGGGAGCTGTTTTTT; CDR3 protein: CASSYRGRTGELFF
clone size: .; V gene: TRBV3-1; D gene: TRBD2; CDR3 length: 16; J gene: TRBJ2-1; CDR3 DNA: TGTGCCAGCAGCCCCAGGCTTAGCGGGGGACACAATGAGCAGTTCTTC; CDR3 protein: CASSPRLSGGHNEQFF
clone size: .; V gene: TRBV7-9; D gene: .; CDR3 length: 14; J gene: TRBJ2-4; CDR3 DNA: TGTGCCAGCAGCCCTTGGGTACTAGCTGACATTCAGTACTTC; CDR3 protein: CASSPWVLADIQYF
clone size: .; V gene: TRBV5-1; D gene: TRBD2; CDR3 length: 16; J gene: TRBJ2-1; CDR3 DNA: TGCGCCAGCAGAAGGACTAGCGGGGGCTCCTACAATGAGCAGTTCTTC; CDR3 protein: CASRRTSGGSYNEQFF
clone size: many; V gene: TRBV20-1; D gene: .; CDR3 length: 14; J gene: TRBJ2-7; CDR3 DNA: TGCAGTGCTAGAGACCGACGGAGGCACTACGAGCAGTACTTC; CDR3 protein: CSARDRRRHYEQYF
clone size: many; V gene: TRBV6-1; D gene: .; CDR3 length: 14; J gene: TRBJ1-1; CDR3 DNA: TGTGCCAGCAGTCCCGGGACACAGAGAGTTAAAGCTTTCTTT; CDR3 protein: CASSPGTQRVKAFF